A single sample gave rise to the 24 T cell receptor beta chains below, sequenced in a study of neurological immune-mediated disorders. Indicated time point: longitudinal time-point 1 (baseline). TCRdb re-called the 5' RACE reads with MiXCR, one entry per CDR3 protein. The sample lists about 50,000 distinct CDR3 sequences; 9% to 10% were seen once. Sequencing was performed on PBMCs. The source is a middle-aged woman in good health.

This clonotype was detected ten times or more. This CDR3 is CSARDVPYGYTF. The DNA for the CDR3 is TGCAGTGCTAGAGATGTCCCCTATGGCTACACCTTC. The chain links TRBV20-1 to TRBJ1-2; D unresolved. Trimming stripped 0 bases from V and 4 bases from J, with 6 bases between. Germline values: CDR1 DFQATT, CDR2 SNEGSKA (reference sequence). The CDR3 loop spans 12 amino acids.

This clonotype is medium-sized. The chain combines TRBV6-5 with TRBJ2-1; 10 positions match TRBD2. From germline, CDR1 is MNHEY and CDR2 SVGAGI. This CDR3 spans 16 amino acids. With 6 bases clipped from V and 6 bases from J, the junction kept 11 bases outside the gene matches. Here the CDR3 reads CASRLSPGTSANEQFF. CDR3 bases: TGTGCCAGCAGACTCTCCCCCGGGACTAGCGCCAATGAGCAGTTCTTC.

This clonotype came up many times. J is TRBJ2-7 and V is TRBV27; TRBD1 matches 8 bases. The CDR3 extends over 13 amino acids. The germline CDR1 and CDR2 sequences are MNHEY and SMNVEV (reference sequence). Trimming at V came to 4 bases and at J to 4 bases, leaving 3 bases not matched to a gene. The CDR3 reads CASSYRGEYEQYF. For the CDR3, the DNA is TGTGCCAGCAGTTACAGGGGGGAATACGAGCAGTACTTC.

At least ten counts were recorded for this clonotype. The chain combines TRBV29-1 with TRBJ2-7; 8 nucleotides match TRBD1. Germline CDR1 is SQVTM and CDR2 is ANQGSEA. V shed 4 bases, J shed 5 bases, and the junction held 7 bases outside the gene matches. The CDR3 extends over 13 amino acids. The CDR3 loop is CSVAETGVHEQYF. CDR3 coding DNA: TGCAGCGTTGCTGAGACAGGGGTCCACGAGCAGTACTTC.

This clonotype has at least ten counts. The chain links TRBV24-1 to TRBJ2-5; 9 bases are a match to TRBD2. Trimming took 2 bases from V and 1 from J; bases not matched to a gene: 4. The CDR3 has 16 amino acids. The germline V gene has CDR1 KGHDR and CDR2 SFDVKD. CDR3 protein: CATSDYVAGAQETQYF. DNA of the CDR3: TGTGCCACCAGTGATTATGTAGCGGGGGCCCAAGAGACCCAGTACTTC.

This clonotype occurred many times. The chain joins TRBV5-1 to TRBJ2-2; 10 bases align to TRBD1. V was clipped by 3 bases and J by 5 bases; unmatched bases: 7. The CDR3 loop spans 16 amino acids. Germline loops: CDR1 SGHRS, CDR2 YFSETQ. The CDR3 sequence: CASSWKGQGLTGELFF. In DNA form, the CDR3 reads TGCGCCAGCAGCTGGAAGGGACAGGGGCTGACCGGGGAGCTGTTTTTT.

This clonotype occurred many times. The chain uses TRBV2 and TRBJ2-2, with D hard to call. Germline V lookup: CDR1 SNHLY, CDR2 FYNNEI. The germline V and J ends were trimmed by 6 bases and 1 base, with 9 bases remaining between them. The CDR3 contains 14 residues. In DNA form, the CDR3 reads TGTGCCAGCAGCAGAACGGGGAACACCGGGGAGCTGTTTTTT. It encodes CASSRTGNTGELFF.

This clonotype was picked up a small number of times. This chain joins TRBV7-2 and TRBJ2-2; D is uncertain. The length of the CDR3 is 15 residues. Germline V gene data show CDR1 as SGHTA and CDR2 as FQGNSA. V was pared by 3 bases and J by 1 base, with 9 bases between. CDR3 DNA sequence: TGTGCCAGCAGCTTCCGACGACAGAACACCGGGGAGCTGTTTTTT. This codes for CASSFRRQNTGELFF.

This clonotype was seen just once. The rearrangement links TRBV10-3 to TRBJ1-2; 7 bases map to TRBD1. Per the germline V gene, CDR1 is ENHRY and CDR2 is SYGVKD. This CDR3 is built from 13 residues. V was clipped by 6 bases and J by 10 bases; unmatched bases: 11. The CDR3 loop reads CAISHRGCDVYTF. The CDR3 region has the DNA TGTGCCATCAGCCACAGGGGTTGCGATGTCTACACCTTC.

This clonotype was detected ten times or more. The chain carries TRBV3-1 and TRBJ1-2; D unresolved. The V gene lost 0 bases and the J gene lost 2 bases, with 13 bases spanning the gap. This CDR3 is built from 16 residues. Germline CDR1 reads LGHDT; CDR2 reads YNNKEL (reference sequence). The CDR3 reads CASSQDLVGRNYGYTF. CDR3 in DNA: TGTGCCAGCAGCCAAGATCTGGTCGGCAGGAACTATGGCTACACCTTC.

This clonotype has a count of ten or more. The chain carries TRBV29-1 and TRBJ2-5; 12 bases align to TRBD2. This CDR3 has 15 residues. The junction had 8 bases not matched to a gene; V was cut back by 4 bases and J by 5 bases. Germline loops: CDR1 SQVTM, CDR2 ANQGSEA. The CDR3 reads CSVAPSGRGGETQYF. CDR3 nucleotide sequence: TGCAGCGTTGCCCCTAGCGGGAGGGGTGGGGAGACCCAGTACTTC. The entire variable domain, with the rest obtained from reference TRBV29-1 and TRBJ2-5, is as follows: SAVISQKPSRDICQRGTSLTIQCQVDSQVTMMFWYRQQPGQSLTLIATANQGSEATYESGFVIDKFPISRPNLTFSTLTVSNMSPEDSSIYLCSVAPSGRGGETQYFGPGTRLLVL.

This clonotype came up many times. V usage is TRBV7-9 and J usage is TRBJ2-5, with 8 bases that match TRBD2. Germline V gives CDR1 SEHNR, CDR2 FQNEAQ (reference sequence). The CDR3 spans 13 residues. The V and J ends lost 6 bases and 5 bases, in that order; junction bases with no gene match: 5. The CDR3: CASSSSGGETQYF. CDR3 bases: TGTGCCAGCAGTTCGAGCGGGGGCGAGACCCAGTACTTC. Together with reference TRBV7-9 and TRBJ2-5, the CDR3 gives the full variable domain: DTGVSQNPRHKITKRGQNVTFRCDPISEHNRLYWYRQTLGQGPEFLTYFQNEAQLEKSRLLSDRFSAERPKGSFSTLEIQRTEQGDSAMYLCASSSSGGETQYFGPGTRLLVL.

Remarks on this clonotype: Since a much larger clone is just one base distant, this may be a read error. The V and J genes are TRBV15 and TRBJ1-4; D might be TRBD1 (5 bases). The CDR3 is made up of 13 amino acids. CDR1 is LNHNV and CDR2 is YYDKDF in the germline V gene (reference sequence). The CDR3 nucleotides are TGTGACACCAGCGGAGGGGCTCGTGAAAAACTGTTTTTT. It specifies CDTSGGAREKLFF.

The chain has TRBV20-1 and TRBJ2-1; D gene ambiguous. CDR3 length equals 12 residues. CDR1 and CDR2 (germline): DFQATT, SNEGSKA (reference sequence). Trimming pared 6 bases from V and 7 bases from J, leaving 13 bases between. CDR3 protein: CSAAIWGNEQFF. The CDR3 DNA reads as TGCAGTGCCGCTATTTGGGGAAATGAGCAGTTCTTC.

This clonotype is large (0.1 to 1%) in the sample. This chain links TRBV20-1 with TRBJ1-1; D is unresolved. The CDR3 extends over 14 amino acids. Trimming pared 6 bases from V and 3 bases from J, leaving 17 bases between. Germline values: CDR1 DFQATT, CDR2 SNEGSKA (reference sequence). The CDR3, as DNA: TGCAGTGCGGGGAAACCAGAGTCGGACACTGAAGCTTTCTTT. Protein: CSAGKPESDTEAFF.

This clonotype was seen many times. The V and J genes are TRBV12-3 or TRBV12-4 and TRBJ1-2; TRBD1 matches 9 bases. V was pared by 7 bases and J by 1 base, with 4 bases of the junction left unmatched. The CDR3 has 14 residues. CDR3 sequence (DNA): TGTGCCAGCACACCGACAGGGGGTAACTATGGCTACACCTTC. It translates to CASTPTGGNYGYTF.

In this sample, this clonotype turned up many times. This sequence joins TRBV9 and TRBJ2-7; the match to TRBD2 covers 10 bases. The CDR3 is 14 residues long. V was clipped by 0 bases and J by 5 bases; unmatched bases: 2. Per germline, CDR1 SGDLS and CDR2 YYNGEE. The CDR3 DNA is TGTGCCAGCAGCGTAGGTCTAGCGGGAGACGAGCAGTACTTC. Residues: CASSVGLAGDEQYF.

This clonotype has a count of ten or more. The chain has TRBV20-1 and TRBJ2-1; 11 bases match TRBD2. V lost 1 base to trimming and J lost 10 bases; unmatched junction nucleotides: 12. In germline, CDR1 is DFQATT, CDR2 SNEGSKA (reference sequence). CDR3 length: 16 amino acids. The CDR3 loop reads CSARGQRLAGIREQFF. The CDR3 DNA reads as TGCAGTGCTAGAGGCCAACGACTAGCGGGAATTCGCGAGCAGTTCTTC.

This clonotype showed up many times. J is TRBJ1-1 and V is TRBV15; D is perhaps TRBD1 (6 bases). CDR3 length: 12 amino acids. Germline-derived CDR1 and CDR2 are LNHNV and YYDKDF (reference sequence). Trimming took 0 bases from V and 8 from J, leaving 7 bases between them. CDR3 sequence reads: CATSRDDREAFF. The DNA of the CDR3 is TGTGCCACCAGCAGAGACGACAGGGAAGCTTTCTTT. Full variable domain (rest looked up from reference TRBV15 and TRBJ1-1): DAMVIQNPRYQVTQFGKPVTLSCSQTLNHNVMYWYQQKSSQAPKLLFHYYDKDFNNEADTPDNFQSRRPNTSFCFLDIRSPGLGDTAMYLCATSRDDREAFFGQGTRLTVV.

This clonotype was counted many times. The rearrangement uses TRBV7-6 and TRBJ1-4; the D is unclear. This CDR3 has 15 residues. From germline, CDR1 is SGHVS and CDR2 FNYEAQ. V was shortened by 6 bases and J by 8 bases, with 19 bases between the two germline ends. DNA of the CDR3: TGTGCCAGCAGAGAGCAAGGTTTACCGAGGGAAAAACTGTTTTTT. This encodes CASREQGLPREKLFF.

This clonotype showed up many times. J is TRBJ1-2 and V is TRBV20-1, with TRBD1 matching 10 bases. Trimming removed 3 bases from V and 3 bases from J; junction bases left unmatched: 10. The CDR3 spans 16 residues. The germline CDR1 and CDR2 sequences are DFQATT and SNEGSKA (reference sequence). The CDR3 spells CSASDPDRGPHYGYTF. The CDR3 DNA reads as TGCAGTGCTAGCGACCCTGACAGGGGGCCCCACTATGGCTACACCTTC.

Ten or more counts support this clonotype. The rearrangement joins TRBV12-3 or TRBV12-4 to TRBJ2-1, with a tentative D call TRBD1 (5 bases). V was shortened by 7 bases and J by 2 bases, with 15 bases between the two germline ends. This CDR3 region has 15 residues. The CDR3 loop reads CASTPRQGPYNEQFF. CDR3 sequence (DNA): TGTGCCAGCACCCCTCGGCAGGGCCCCTACAATGAGCAGTTCTTC.

This clonotype was seen at least ten times. This chain joins TRBV7-9 and TRBJ1-5; D gene unclear. The CDR3 is 14 amino acids. Germline lookup yields CDR1 SEHNR and CDR2 FQNEAQ (reference sequence). Trimming stripped 5 bases from V and 4 bases from J, with 12 bases between. Here the CDR3 reads CASSPSGVNQPQHF. The CDR3 region has the DNA TGTGCCAGCAGCCCCTCCGGGGTGAATCAGCCCCAGCATTTT.

This clonotype was detected many times. The V and J genes are TRBV24-1 and TRBJ1-1, with a weak D call TRBD1 (6 bases). The V gene's germline CDR1 is KGHDR and CDR2 SFDVKD. V was cut by 11 bases and J by 3 bases, with 12 bases left in between. This CDR3 is 12 amino acids long. The CDR3 spells CAIRSGDTEAFF. CDR3 coding DNA: TGTGCCATCCGATCAGGGGACACTGAAGCTTTCTTT.